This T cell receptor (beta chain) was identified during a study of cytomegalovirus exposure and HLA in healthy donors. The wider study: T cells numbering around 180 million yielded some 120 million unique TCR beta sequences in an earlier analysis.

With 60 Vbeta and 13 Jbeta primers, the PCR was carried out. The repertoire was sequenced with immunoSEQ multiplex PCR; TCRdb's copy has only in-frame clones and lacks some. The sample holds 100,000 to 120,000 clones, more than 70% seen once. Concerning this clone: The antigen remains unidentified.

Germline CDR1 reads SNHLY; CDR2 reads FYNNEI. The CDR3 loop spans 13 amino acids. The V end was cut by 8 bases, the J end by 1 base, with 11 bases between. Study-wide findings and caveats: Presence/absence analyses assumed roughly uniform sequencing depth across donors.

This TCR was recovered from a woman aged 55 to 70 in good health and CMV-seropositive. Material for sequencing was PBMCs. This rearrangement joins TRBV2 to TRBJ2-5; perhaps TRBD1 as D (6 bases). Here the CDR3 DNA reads TGTGCCAGCCGCTGGACAGTCCAAGAGACCCAGTACTTC. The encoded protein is CASRWTVQETQYF.